This TCR beta chain was obtained from a study of CD8+ T cells in alopecia areata. Extracted RNA was reverse transcribed into cDNA, the sequencing template. The protocol was immunoSEQ multiplex PCR, while the TCRdb copy is restricted to in-frame clones and leaves out a portion. The sample carries around 8,000 clones, about three quarters recorded once. Study results and limitations: Especially in alopecia totalis/universalis, lesional scalp showed greater clonality than normal scalp did.

With regard to this clone: The antigen remains unidentified.

The CD4+ cells of about five biomarker-study patients went through sorting. This sorting yielded CD25+CD127- cells. The source is a human donor with alopecia areata. Sequencing used CD4+ Tregs sorted from blood.

CDR3 DNA: TGCGCCAGCAGCCGAGAACTAGCGGGGGGGATCAATGAGCAGTTCTTC. The encoded protein is CASSRELAGGINEQFF. This chain links TRBV4-3 with TRBJ2-1, with TRBD2 matching over 13 bases. Per the germline V gene, CDR1 is LGHNA and CDR2 is YSLEER. The CDR3 has 16 residues. V shed 4 bases and J 6 bases; nucleotides not matched to a gene: 6.